The TCR beta chain described here comes from a study of blood T cell repertoires in COVID-19. The wider study: Researchers got acute and convalescent COVID-19 samples from the United States, Italy and Spain. PBMCs, B-cell-depleted T cells, or T cells were the source of the cDNA or gDNA that made up the material.

Germline loops: CDR1 GTSNPN, CDR2 SVGIG (reference sequence). Deletions cut 0 bases from V and 1 base from J, with 8 bases between. The CDR3 loop spans 14 amino acids. In the authors' workflow: Using reference gene primer amplification, nucleated cell counts were estimated. Measured with immunoSEQ multiplex PCR; TCRdb has only the in-frame clones, and not every one. The V and J calls and clone size were taken over from that table, and D and trimming were inferred from the DNA. This table has 90,000 to 120,000 clones, roughly nine tenths appearing once. What was sequenced was peripheral blood. This clonotype was obtained from a human donor in a cohort sampled during active COVID-19. This chain uses TRBV30 with TRBJ2-3, with a weak D call TRBD1 (6 bases). The CDR3 DNA is TGTGCCTGGAGTGTAGCAGGGGGCACAGATACGCAGTATTTT. Its translation is CAWSVAGGTDTQYF.